This T cell receptor beta chain is drawn from a study of blood T cell repertoires in COVID-19. Turning to the study itself: The samples span acute and convalescent COVID-19 from the United States, Italy and Spain. T cells, B-cell-depleted T cells, or PBMCs provided the cDNA or gDNA that served as material.

This clone was counted between two and nine times. Methods used by the authors: For nucleated cells, counts were estimated from reference gene primer amplification. Profiling relied on immunoSEQ multiplex PCR, and the TCRdb table lists in-frame clones only, not all of them. The V and J calls and the clone size are those of that table, but D and trimming were determined from the DNA. The sample has some 150,000 clones; roughly 80% are singletons. Germline lookup yields CDR1 LNHDA and CDR2 SQIVND (reference sequence). This CDR3 region has 13 residues. V lost 3 bases and J 5 bases, leaving 10 bases between the germline ends.

Material for sequencing was peripheral blood. This TCR was sampled from a human donor with acute or convalescent COVID-19. The donor label of this sample is uncertain. The chain couples TRBV19 to TRBJ1-1; maybe TRBD1 (5 bases). The CDR3 coding sequence is TGTGCCAGTAGTATCAGGGTTACGACTGAAGCTTTCTTT. Protein: CASSIRVTTEAFF.